The present T cell receptor (beta chain) was sequenced within a study of blood T cell repertoires in COVID-19. Study-level information: T cells, B-cell-depleted T cells, or PBMCs provided the cDNA or gDNA that served as material.

Per the original methods: Reference gene primer amplification gave estimated nucleated cell counts. Using immunoSEQ multiplex PCR, the repertoire was profiled, and TCRdb retains in-frame clones only, with some absent. V and J calls and clone size are given by that table; D and trimming were obtained from the DNA. The repertoire consists of approximately 200,000 clones, with approximately 86% occurring once and the leading ten covering 2% to 2.5%. The cohort comprised adults aged about 18 to 100 years residing in under 30 US areas. Recovered status in Cohort 3 required two negative PCRs, clearance, or symptom resolution. Sequencing was performed on PBMCs or T cells enriched from blood (not recorded which). The TCR was taken from a woman younger than 45 who had recovered from COVID-19.

CDR3 sequence: CASSLAGGNTEAFF. For the CDR3, the DNA is TGTGCCAGCAGCTTGGCAGGGGGCAATACTGAAGCTTTCTTT. The V and J genes are TRBV7-3 and TRBJ1-1; 8 positions match TRBD1. Germline V CDR1 and CDR2: SGHTA, FQGTGA. Trimming removed 3 bases from V and 5 bases from J; junction bases left unmatched: 5. This CDR3 contains 14 residues.